The next 14 T cell receptor beta chains were all read from a single sample in a study of blood T cell repertoires in COVID-19. TCRdb keeps only in-frame clones here, not all; method: immunoSEQ multiplex PCR. The sample shows some 200,000 clones, around 84% of them seen only once. Material for sequencing was peripheral blood. Receptor source: a woman aged 60 to 75 who had recovered from COVID-19.

The chain couples TRBV27 to TRBJ1-2, with D perhaps TRBD1 (6 bases). The CDR3 is made up of 16 amino acids. The V end was cut by 3 bases, the J end by 5 bases, with 19 bases between. Germline CDR1 reads MNHEY; CDR2 reads SMNVEV (reference sequence). The CDR3 DNA reads TGTGCCAGCAGTTTCAGGGAGAGTGGGGGCCTATATGGCTACACCTTC. Translation: CASSFRESGGLYGYTF.

The chain employs TRBV5-1 and TRBJ2-2; 9 positions agree with TRBD2. The CDR3 is made up of 16 amino acids. CDR1 and CDR2 from the germline V gene are SGHRS and YFSETQ. V shed 0 bases, J shed 4 bases, and the junction held 4 bases outside the gene matches. The CDR3 sequence: CASSLGGLASTGELFF. The CDR3 nucleotides are TGCGCCAGCAGCTTGGGGGGACTAGCTTCCACCGGGGAGCTGTTTTTT.

The gene calls are TRBV5-1 and TRBJ2-6; 8 nucleotides agree with TRBD1. After removal of 1 base from V and 4 bases from J, the junction contained 7 bases not matched to a gene. The CDR3 covers 17 residues. Per the germline V gene, CDR1 is SGHRS and CDR2 is YFSETQ. Here the CDR3 reads CASSLWQGAGGANVLTF. As DNA, the CDR3 is TGCGCCAGCAGCTTGTGGCAGGGGGCGGGCGGGGCCAACGTCCTGACTTTC.

The CDR3 DNA follows: TGTGCCAGCAGCGTAGAAGGTCAGGGGAATTCACCCCTCCACTTT. Translating it yields CASSVEGQGNSPLHF. The chain couples TRBV9 to TRBJ1-6; a possible D gene is TRBD1 (6 bases). CDR3 length equals 15 residues. V lost 0 bases to trimming and J lost 7 bases, with 11 bases between them. Per the germline V gene, CDR1 is SGDLS and CDR2 is YYNGEE.

J is TRBJ1-2 and V is TRBV28; D is possibly TRBD1 (5 bases). Trimming took off 3 bases at V and 3 bases at J, with 8 bases between the two ends. Germline assignment: CDR1 MDHEN and CDR2 SYDVKM. This CDR3 region has 13 residues. In nucleotides, the CDR3 is TGTGCCAGCAGTTTCGGCAGGGACTATGGCTACACCTTC. Protein product: CASSFGRDYGYTF.

The V and J genes are TRBV2 and TRBJ1-5, with D possibly matching TRBD1 (6 bases). The germline CDR1 and CDR2 sequences are SNHLY and FYNNEI. This CDR3 spans 16 amino acids. Trimming removed 6 bases at V and 11 bases at J, with 26 bases between. The CDR3 sequence is CASRPLRTDYLRAQHF. CDR3 bases: TGTGCCAGCAGACCGCTTCGGACAGACTATCTGAGGGCCCAGCATTTT.

The V and J genes are TRBV7-3 and TRBJ1-2; weak D call: TRBD1 (6 bases). From germline, CDR1 is SGHTA and CDR2 FQGTGA. Trimming took off 4 bases at V and 6 bases at J, with 12 bases between the two ends. CDR3 length: 13 amino acids. CDR3 residues: CASSSSGGDGYTF. Here the CDR3 DNA reads TGTGCCAGCAGCTCCTCGGGGGGCGATGGCTACACCTTC.

This chain's CDR3 is CASSYSGEGETQYF. For the CDR3, the DNA is TGTGCCAGCAGCTACTCGGGAGAGGGGGAGACCCAGTACTTC. This chain connects TRBV5-4 to TRBJ2-5; maybe TRBD2 (6 bases). Germline values: CDR1 SGHNT, CDR2 YYREEE (reference sequence). This CDR3 is 14 amino acids long. Trimming stripped 3 bases from V and 5 bases from J, with 14 bases between.

V and J are TRBV9 and TRBJ1-3; D uncertain. The CDR3 length is 15 residues. Germline CDR1 reads SGDLS; CDR2 reads YYNGEE. The ends were cut back, 4 bases at V and 0 bases at J, with 11 bases in the middle. The CDR3: CASSLDGDSGNTIYF. The CDR3, as DNA: TGTGCCAGCAGCCTGGACGGGGACTCTGGAAACACCATATATTTT.

The chain couples TRBV5-1 to TRBJ1-5, with 7 positions matching TRBD1. The germline V gene has CDR1 SGHRS and CDR2 YFSETQ. The length of the CDR3 is 15 residues. The V gene end was trimmed by 2 bases and the J gene end by 2 bases; junction bases not matched to a gene: 4. In nucleotides, the CDR3 is TGCGCCAGCAGCTTAGGGGGCCAGCGCAATCAGCCCCAGCATTTT. Amino acid sequence: CASSLGGQRNQPQHF.

The gene calls are TRBV4-3 and TRBJ1-2, with D perhaps matching TRBD1 (5 bases). Germline CDR1 is LGHNA and CDR2 is YSLEER. CDR3 length: 14 residues. V was shortened by 2 bases and J by 4 bases, with 11 bases between the two germline ends. CDR3 protein: CASSQQGYGYGYTF. In DNA form, the CDR3 reads TGCGCCAGCAGCCAACAGGGCTATGGCTATGGCTACACCTTC.

The chain employs TRBV4-1 and TRBJ1-2; TRBD1 might be the D (6 bases). Germline V lookup: CDR1 MGHRA, CDR2 YSYEKL. V dropped 0 bases and J dropped 0 bases, with 14 bases sitting between them. This CDR3 region has 17 residues. DNA of the CDR3: TGCGCCAGCAGCCAAGAGCCCCCGGACAGCTCTAACTATGGCTACACCTTC. Its translation is CASSQEPPDSSNYGYTF.

The chain uses TRBV4-3 and TRBJ1-3, with unresolved D. From germline, CDR1 is LGHNA and CDR2 YSLEER. The V end was cut by 0 bases, the J end by 1 base, with 10 bases between. The CDR3 is made up of 16 amino acids. In nucleotides, the CDR3 is TGCGCCAGCAGCCAAGACCCGTTTGTGTCTGGAAACACCATATATTTT. This encodes CASSQDPFVSGNTIYF.

This clone was seen only a few times. The chain recombines TRBV11-3 with TRBJ2-2; 7 nucleotides agree with TRBD1. This CDR3 is built from 13 residues. The junction had 3 bases not matched to a gene; V was cut back by 5 bases and J by 6 bases. CDR1 is SGHNT, CDR2 YENEEA, per germline. In DNA, the CDR3 is TGTGCCAGCAGCCCGCAGGGGGCCGGGGAGCTGTTTTTT. Amino acids: CASSPQGAGELFF. The variable domain in full, with the rest retrieved from reference TRBV11-3 and TRBJ2-2, is EAGVVQSPRYKIIEKKQPVAFWCNPISGHNTLYWYLQNLGQGPELLIRYENEEAVDDSQLPKDRFSAERLKGVDSTLKIQPAELGDSAVYLCASSPQGAGELFFGEGSRLTVL.